The source of this TCR beta chain is a study of OX40 agonist ivuxolimab in advanced cancers. CDR3 length: 16 residues. V lost 4 bases to trimming and J lost 6 bases; unmatched junction nucleotides: 13. Germline lookup yields CDR1 SGHTS and CDR2 YDEGEE. The repertoire was sequenced with immunoSEQ multiplex PCR; TCRdb's copy has only in-frame clones and lacks some. The sample lists around 50,000 clones, about 89% occurring once. The sample here was CD4+ or CD8+ T cells sorted from blood, taken in a trial of the OX40 agonist ivuxolimab. The TCR comes from an adult with an advanced solid tumor such as melanoma, head and neck, liver or kidney cancer. The chain combines TRBV5-8 with TRBJ1-5; 7 bases line up with TRBD1. The CDR3 spells CASSHAMAGGGQPQHF. In nucleotides, the CDR3 is TGTGCCAGCAGCCACGCCATGGCAGGGGGAGGTCAGCCCCAGCATTTT.